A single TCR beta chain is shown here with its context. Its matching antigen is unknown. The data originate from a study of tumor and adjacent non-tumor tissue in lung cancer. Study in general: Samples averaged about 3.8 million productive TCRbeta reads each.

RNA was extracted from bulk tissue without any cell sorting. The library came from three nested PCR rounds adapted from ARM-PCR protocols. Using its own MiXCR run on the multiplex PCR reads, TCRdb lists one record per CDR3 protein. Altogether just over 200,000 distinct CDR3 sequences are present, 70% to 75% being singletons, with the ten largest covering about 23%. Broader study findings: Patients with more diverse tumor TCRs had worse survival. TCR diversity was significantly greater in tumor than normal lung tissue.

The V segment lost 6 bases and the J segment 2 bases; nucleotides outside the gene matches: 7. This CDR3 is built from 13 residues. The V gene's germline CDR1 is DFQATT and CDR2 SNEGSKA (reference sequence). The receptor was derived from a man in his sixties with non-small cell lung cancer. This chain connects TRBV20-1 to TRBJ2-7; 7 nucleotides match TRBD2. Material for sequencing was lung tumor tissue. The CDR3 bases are TGCAGTGCCTTCATGGGGGGGACCTACGAGCAGTACTTC. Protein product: CSAFMGGTYEQYF.